The 7 T cell receptor beta chains given below trace back to one sample, sequenced in a study of blood T cell repertoires in COVID-19. The data were produced by immunoSEQ multiplex PCR, yet TCRdb's version contains in-frame clones alone and is incomplete. This table holds under 200,000 clones, more than 70% found once. Input material: peripheral blood. All receptors come from a man aged 40-55 years with active or convalescent COVID-19.

The rearrangement links TRBV6-5 to TRBJ2-5, with a weak D call TRBD2 (6 bases). Trimming took 10 bases from V and 7 from J, leaving 19 bases between them. The CDR3 has 13 residues. CDR1 is MNHEY, CDR2 SVGAGI, per germline. In DNA form, the CDR3 reads TGTGCCATCGCACGGGGACTCGGCGGGACCCAGTACTTC. Protein: CAIARGLGGTQYF.

This clone was recorded at least ten times. V usage is TRBV2 and J usage is TRBJ2-5; 10 bases agree with TRBD1. CDR3 length: 14 amino acids. Per the germline V gene, CDR1 is SNHLY and CDR2 is FYNNEI. Trimming took 4 bases from V and 7 from J; bases not matched to a gene: 6. This CDR3 is CASSVDRGFGTQYF. CDR3 DNA: TGTGCCAGCAGTGTGGACAGGGGGTTTGGGACCCAGTACTTC.

This rearrangement joins TRBV30 to TRBJ1-2; 10 bases are a match to TRBD1. Germline V gives CDR1 GTSNPN, CDR2 SVGIG (reference sequence). CDR3 length: 14 amino acids. J lost 8 bases, V lost 0 bases, and 6 bases had no gene match. This chain's CDR3 is CAWSVGDRGRGYTF. In nucleotides, the CDR3 is TGTGCCTGGAGTGTTGGGGACAGGGGTCGAGGCTACACCTTC.

This chain uses TRBV19 with TRBJ1-5; 8 bases are a match to TRBD1. The J segment lost 7 bases and the V segment lost 4 bases, leaving 3 bases of the junction unmatched. There are 13 residues in the CDR3. CDR1 is LNHDA, CDR2 SQIVND, per germline (reference sequence). CDR3 bases: TGTGCCAGTAGTACCAGGGGGCACCAGCCCCAGCATTTT. This encodes CASSTRGHQPQHF. The full variable domain, in which reference TRBV19 and TRBJ1-5 provide the parts outside the CDR3, is DGGITQSPKYLFRKEGQNVTLSCEQNLNHDAMYWYRQDPGQGLRLIYYSQIVNDFQKGDIAEGYSVSREKKESFPLTVTSAQKNPTAFYLCASSTRGHQPQHFGDGTRLSIL.

The V call is TRBV5-1, the J call TRBJ1-4; D is possibly TRBD1 (5 bases). The CDR3 totals 15 residues. Per the germline V gene, CDR1 is SGHRS and CDR2 is YFSETQ. V lost 4 bases, J lost 7 bases, and 17 bases lay in between. The CDR3, as DNA: TGCGCCAGCAGCACAACGCGACAGAGCCCTGAAAAACTGTTTTTT. Translating gives CASSTTRQSPEKLFF.

V usage is TRBV2 and J usage is TRBJ1-1; tentatively, D is TRBD1 (6 bases). The germline V gene has CDR1 SNHLY and CDR2 FYNNEI. The CDR3 length is 16 residues. V was shortened by 1 base and J by 0 bases, with 12 bases between the two germline ends. The CDR3 region is CASSEGETGLNTEAFF. In DNA, the CDR3 is TGTGCCAGCAGTGAAGGGGAGACAGGACTGAACACTGAAGCTTTCTTT.

The chain has TRBV19 and TRBJ1-2; 8 bases line up with TRBD1. There are 15 residues in the CDR3. Trimming cost V 7 bases and J 8 bases; bases outside gene matches: 15. Per the germline V gene, CDR1 is LNHDA and CDR2 is SQIVND (reference sequence). Written as DNA, the CDR3 is TGTGCCAGTACCGATGTAGGCAGGGGGCTTGGAGGCTACACCTTC. Amino acid sequence: CASTDVGRGLGGYTF. The full variable domain, completed using reference TRBV19 and TRBJ1-2, is DGGITQSPKYLFRKEGQNVTLSCEQNLNHDAMYWYRQDPGQGLRLIYYSQIVNDFQKGDIAEGYSVSREKKESFPLTVTSAQKNPTAFYLCASTDVGRGLGGYTFGSGTRLTVV.